This section outlines one T cell receptor (beta chain) sequence together with its context. TCRdb's copy holds only in-frame clones and misses some; the assay was immunoSEQ multiplex PCR. The sample lists some 2 million clones; roughly 94% were seen once. These data belong to a study of shared clonotypes between healthy human individuals. This CDR3 region has 14 residues. Germline V gene lookup returns CDR1 SNHLY and CDR2 FYNNEI. Trimming cost V 6 bases and J 0 bases, with 11 bases left between them. CD4+ cell separation produced CD45RA+ naive and CD45RA-negative memory subsets. Material for sequencing was naive CD4+ T cells sorted from blood. Subset indicated: CD45RA+ positively selected. V gene TRBV2 combines with J gene TRBJ1-2, with D unresolved. The TCR originated in a man between 18 and 29 years old in good health. Here the CDR3 reads CASSRTASNYGYTF. In DNA form, the CDR3 reads TGTGCCAGCAGCAGAACGGCCTCTAACTATGGCTACACCTTC.